This T cell receptor (beta chain) was found in a study of cytomegalovirus exposure and HLA in healthy donors. The study, taken as a whole, reports: Analysis was performed later, and it showed HLA-associated TCR beta chains to be more clonally expanded than equally common others.

13 Jbeta primers and 60 Vbeta primers were used for the PCR. Here immunoSEQ multiplex PCR was the method, and the copy in TCRdb shows in-frame clones only, minus some. The repertoire holds about 130,000 clones, with more than 15% as singletons. Concerning this clone: Its antigen is still unknown.

From germline, CDR1 is SGDLS and CDR2 YYNGEE. Trimming cost V 3 bases and J 5 bases, with 11 bases left between them. CDR3 length equals 13 residues. Sequenced sample: PBMCs. The V call is TRBV9, the J call TRBJ1-1; possibly TRBD1 for D (6 bases). This receptor was identified in a female donor in good health and CMV-seropositive. CDR3 region: CASSAGDRTEAFF. In DNA form, the CDR3 reads TGTGCCAGCAGCGCAGGGGACCGGACTGAAGCTTTCTTT.